This T cell receptor beta chain was recovered during a study of vaccination effects on CD4 cells after COVID-19. CD4+ T cell isolation took place after more than eight days of culture. This individual tested PCR-positive for SARS-CoV-2 infection between March and December 2020. The assay was immunoSEQ multiplex PCR, and TCRdb's table has in-frame clones only and misses some. This repertoire shows more than 60,000 clones, about two thirds found once; its top ten account for roughly a quarter. Study findings and constraints: There was marked clonal contraction among infection- and vaccine-induced clones late after vaccination.

V was shortened by 4 bases and J by 0 bases, with 1 base between the two germline ends. This CDR3 region has 12 residues. Germline CDR1 KGHDR, CDR2 SFDVKD. A note on this clone: As yet, its antigen is unknown.

The clonotype originates from a human donor who had a prior SARS-CoV-2 infection. Sample: CD4+ T cells from PBMCs cultured without peptide, taken before COVID-19 vaccination. V usage is TRBV24-1 and J usage is TRBJ2-3; D is uncertain. The CDR3 DNA sequence: TGTGCCACCAGTGAAAGCACAGATACGCAGTATTTT. Protein: CATSESTDTQYF.